This is a list of T cell receptor beta chains from one sample in a study of OX40 agonist ivuxolimab in advanced cancers. Clones were read by immunoSEQ multiplex PCR, and TCRdb kept only the in-frame ones, dropping some. This sample has 60,000 to 70,000 clones, with about four fifths found just once. The starting material was CD4+ or CD8+ T cells sorted from blood, obtained in a trial of the OX40 agonist ivuxolimab. The receptors were gathered from an adult with an advanced solid tumor such as melanoma, head and neck, liver or kidney cancer. Both conserved end residues are part of each CDR3. A D gene is named only where the DNA matches it firmly. For some rows the clone size is stated as once, few or many, or as a class when expanded; others skip it.

d_call: -; v_call: TRBV6-1; clone_size: -; j_call: TRBJ1-6; cdr3_aa: CASTPSSYNSPLHF; cdr3_nt: TGTGCCAGCACACCTAGCTCCTATAATTCACCCCTCCACTTT
d_call: -; v_call: TRBV6-1; clone_size: -; j_call: TRBJ2-1; cdr3_aa: CASSRAGKGIDEQFF; cdr3_nt: TGTGCCAGCAGCCGCGCGGGTAAGGGAATAGATGAGCAGTTCTTC
d_call: -; v_call: TRBV5-1; clone_size: -; j_call: TRBJ2-1; cdr3_aa: CASSLGVTRNEQFF; cdr3_nt: TGCGCCAGCAGCTTGGGAGTGACCCGGAATGAGCAGTTCTTC
d_call: -; v_call: TRBV2; clone_size: -; j_call: TRBJ2-1; cdr3_aa: CASLSSYNEQFF; cdr3_nt: TGTGCCAGCTTGAGCTCCTACAATGAGCAGTTCTTC
d_call: -; v_call: TRBV19; clone_size: few; j_call: TRBJ1-1; cdr3_aa: CASSPTEGTEAFF; cdr3_nt: TGTGCCAGTAGTCCAACGGAAGGGACTGAAGCTTTCTTT
d_call: TRBD1; v_call: TRBV19; clone_size: -; j_call: TRBJ2-7; cdr3_aa: CASRTGFGEQYF; cdr3_nt: TGTGCCAGTAGGACAGGGTTCGGGGAGCAGTACTTC
d_call: -; v_call: TRBV27; clone_size: -; j_call: TRBJ1-1; cdr3_aa: CASSFGPGIRNTEAFF; cdr3_nt: -
d_call: TRBD2; v_call: TRBV14; clone_size: -; j_call: TRBJ2-5; cdr3_aa: CASSPGIAGGRQETQYF; cdr3_nt: TGTGCCAGCAGCCCCGGGATAGCGGGGGGGCGGCAAGAGACCCAGTACTTC
d_call: TRBD1; v_call: TRBV6-1; clone_size: -; j_call: TRBJ1-1; cdr3_aa: CASSPGGSPNTEAFF; cdr3_nt: TGTGCCAGCAGTCCAGGGGGATCCCCGAACACTGAAGCTTTCTTT
d_call: -; v_call: TRBV29-1; clone_size: once; j_call: TRBJ2-3; cdr3_aa: CSVRGGVLTQYF; cdr3_nt: TGCAGCGTTAGGGGGGGGGTGCTTACGCAGTATTTT
d_call: TRBD2; v_call: TRBV19; clone_size: -; j_call: TRBJ2-3; cdr3_aa: CASSLAGGVGTDTQYF; cdr3_nt: TGTGCCAGTAGTTTAGCGGGGGGCGTGGGCACAGATACGCAGTATTTT
d_call: -; v_call: TRBV6-1; clone_size: -; j_call: TRBJ1-2; cdr3_aa: CASSEVVGNYGYTF; cdr3_nt: TGTGCCAGCAGCGAGGTGGTGGGGAACTATGGCTACACCTTC
d_call: -; v_call: TRBV16; clone_size: -; j_call: TRBJ1-5; cdr3_aa: CASSQGRYQNQPQHF; cdr3_nt: TGTGCCAGCAGCCAAGGGCGATACCAAAATCAGCCCCAGCATTTT
d_call: TRBD1; v_call: TRBV6-1; clone_size: -; j_call: TRBJ1-5; cdr3_aa: CASSDRGGQPQHF; cdr3_nt: TGTGCCAGCAGCGACAGGGGAGGCCAGCCCCAGCATTTT
d_call: -; v_call: TRBV28; clone_size: once; j_call: TRBJ2-5; cdr3_aa: CASSFLGTLPHF; cdr3_nt: TGTGCCAGCAGTTTTCTAGGGACCTTACCCCACTTC
d_call: -; v_call: TRBV19; clone_size: -; j_call: TRBJ2-2; cdr3_aa: CASFPGGGWTGELFF; cdr3_nt: TGTGCCAGTTTCCCCGGGGGAGGATGGACCGGGGAGCTGTTTTTT
d_call: -; v_call: TRBV11-3; clone_size: -; j_call: TRBJ2-1; cdr3_aa: CASSLTSDSSYNEQFF; cdr3_nt: TGTGCCAGCAGCTTGACCAGCGACAGCTCCTACAATGAGCAGTTCTTC
d_call: -; v_call: TRBV19; clone_size: -; j_call: TRBJ2-6; cdr3_aa: CASSDSGANVLTF; cdr3_nt: TGTGCCAGTAGTGACTCTGGGGCCAACGTCCTGACTTTC
d_call: -; v_call: TRBV5-1; clone_size: -; j_call: TRBJ2-1; cdr3_aa: CASRNTHGSNEQFF; cdr3_nt: TGCGCCAGCAGGAACACCCACGGTAGCAATGAGCAGTTCTTC
d_call: TRBD2; v_call: TRBV27; clone_size: -; j_call: TRBJ2-7; cdr3_aa: CASHGTGTRSYEQYF; cdr3_nt: TGTGCCAGCCATGGGACGGGGACTAGGTCCTACGAGCAGTACTTC
d_call: -; v_call: TRBV2; clone_size: -; j_call: TRBJ1-4; cdr3_aa: CASSEFRPPNEKLFF; cdr3_nt: TGTGCCAGCAGTGAATTCAGGCCACCAAATGAAAAACTGTTTTTT
d_call: -; v_call: TRBV30; clone_size: -; j_call: TRBJ1-2; cdr3_aa: CAWSGGGYTF; cdr3_nt: TGTGCCTGGAGCGGGGGAGGCTACACCTTC
d_call: TRBD2; v_call: TRBV5-1; clone_size: -; j_call: TRBJ2-2; cdr3_aa: CASSLAGTRSVVSGELFF; cdr3_nt: TGCGCCAGCAGCTTGGCCGGGACTAGATCAGTAGTGTCCGGGGAGCTGTTTTTT
d_call: -; v_call: TRBV25-1; clone_size: -; j_call: TRBJ1-5; cdr3_aa: CASSVLNSNQPQHF; cdr3_nt: TGTGCCAGCAGCGTTTTAAATAGCAATCAGCCCCAGCATTTT
d_call: -; v_call: TRBV18; clone_size: -; j_call: TRBJ1-4; cdr3_aa: CASSQLHTATNEKLFF; cdr3_nt: TGTGCCAGCTCACAACTGCACACCGCAACTAATGAAAAACTGTTTTTT
d_call: TRBD2; v_call: TRBV9; clone_size: -; j_call: TRBJ2-3; cdr3_aa: CASSVAASGGARGRTDTQYF; cdr3_nt: TGTGCCAGCAGCGTAGCGGCTAGCGGGGGGGCTCGGGGACGCACAGATACGCAGTATTTT
d_call: TRBD1; v_call: TRBV30; clone_size: -; j_call: TRBJ1-1; cdr3_aa: CAWSGGQGATFRAFF; cdr3_nt: TGTGCCTGGAGTGGCGGACAGGGGGCAACGTTTCGAGCTTTCTTT
d_call: -; v_call: TRBV27; clone_size: -; j_call: TRBJ2-1; cdr3_aa: CASRFSGAPLNEQFF; cdr3_nt: TGTGCCAGTAGGTTTTCGGGGGCCCCCCTCAATGAGCAGTTCTTC
d_call: TRBD1; v_call: TRBV5-4; clone_size: -; j_call: TRBJ1-2; cdr3_aa: CASSQGDRSGYTF; cdr3_nt: TGCGCCAGCAGCCAAGGGGACAGGTCAGGCTACACCTTC
d_call: -; v_call: TRBV6-1; clone_size: few; j_call: TRBJ1-5; cdr3_aa: CASSEAWDRAQHF; cdr3_nt: TGTGCCAGCAGTGAAGCGTGGGATAGAGCCCAGCATTTT
d_call: -; v_call: TRBV9; clone_size: -; j_call: TRBJ2-5; cdr3_aa: CASSVDLTQETQYF; cdr3_nt: TGTGCCAGCAGCGTAGATTTAACTCAAGAGACCCAGTACTTC
d_call: TRBD1; v_call: TRBV10-1; clone_size: -; j_call: TRBJ1-1; cdr3_aa: CAGRGHTEAFF; cdr3_nt: TGCGCCGGAAGGGGGCACACTGAAGCTTTCTTT
d_call: -; v_call: TRBV5-1; clone_size: -; j_call: TRBJ2-3; cdr3_aa: CASRTGTDTQYF; cdr3_nt: TGCGCCAGCAGGACCGGCACAGATACGCAGTATTTT
d_call: TRBD2; v_call: TRBV19; clone_size: -; j_call: TRBJ2-1; cdr3_aa: CASSIERGLHGEQFF; cdr3_nt: TGTGCCAGTAGTATTGAGCGGGGGCTACACGGTGAGCAGTTCTTC
d_call: TRBD2; v_call: TRBV6-5; clone_size: -; j_call: TRBJ2-3; cdr3_aa: CASSSGGSHTQYF; cdr3_nt: TGTGCCAGCTCTAGCGGGGGGTCCCATACGCAGTATTTT
d_call: -; v_call: TRBV5-5; clone_size: -; j_call: TRBJ2-1; cdr3_aa: CASSLEREQFF; cdr3_nt: TGTGCCAGCAGCTTGGAACGTGAGCAGTTCTTC
d_call: TRBD2; v_call: TRBV19; clone_size: -; j_call: TRBJ2-7; cdr3_aa: CASKPGLELSEQYF; cdr3_nt: TGTGCCAGCAAGCCGGGACTAGAGCTCTCCGAGCAGTACTTC
d_call: -; v_call: TRBV5-6; clone_size: -; j_call: TRBJ2-2; cdr3_aa: CASSLFGASTGELFF; cdr3_nt: TGTGCCAGCAGCTTGTTCGGGGCAAGCACCGGGGAGCTGTTTTTT
d_call: TRBD1; v_call: TRBV5-6; clone_size: -; j_call: TRBJ1-1; cdr3_aa: CASSAGTGGGGTEAFF; cdr3_nt: TGTGCCAGCAGCGCCGGGACAGGGGGTGGAGGGACTGAAGCTTTCTTT
d_call: TRBD1; v_call: TRBV4-3; clone_size: -; j_call: TRBJ2-2; cdr3_aa: CASSQDTPGQGSAGELFF; cdr3_nt: TGCGCCAGCAGCCAAGATACCCCGGGACAGGGTTCGGCCGGGGAGCTGTTTTTT
d_call: -; v_call: TRBV20-1; clone_size: -; j_call: TRBJ1-6; cdr3_aa: CSAKRNSPLHF; cdr3_nt: TGCAGTGCTAAGAGAAATTCACCCCTCCACTTT
d_call: -; v_call: TRBV5-4; clone_size: -; j_call: TRBJ1-2; cdr3_aa: CASSRGGWGYTF; cdr3_nt: TGTGCCAGCAGCCGCGGGGGTTGGGGCTACACCTTC
d_call: TRBD1; v_call: TRBV11-2; clone_size: -; j_call: TRBJ1-2; cdr3_aa: CASGGDRGGRGYTF; cdr3_nt: TGTGCCAGCGGAGGGGACAGGGGAGGTCGTGGCTACACCTTC
d_call: TRBD1; v_call: TRBV7-2; clone_size: once; j_call: TRBJ2-4; cdr3_aa: CASSLAGTGQNIQYF; cdr3_nt: TGTGCCAGCAGCTTAGCCGGGACAGGGCAAAACATTCAGTACTTC
d_call: -; v_call: TRBV7-9; clone_size: -; j_call: TRBJ2-2; cdr3_aa: CASSSGGQPAFGGELFF; cdr3_nt: TGTGCCAGCAGCTCTGGGGGCCAACCCGCCTTTGGCGGGGAGCTGTTTTTT
d_call: -; v_call: TRBV5-1; clone_size: few; j_call: TRBJ1-4; cdr3_aa: CASSGTSTNEKLFF; cdr3_nt: TGCGCCAGCAGCGGGACCTCAACTAATGAAAAACTGTTTTTT
d_call: -; v_call: TRBV6-1; clone_size: -; j_call: TRBJ1-5; cdr3_aa: CASSEAFGALSYQPQHF; cdr3_nt: TGTGCCAGCAGTGAAGCCTTCGGGGCCTTGTCGTACCAGCCCCAGCATTTT
d_call: -; v_call: TRBV6-5; clone_size: few; j_call: TRBJ2-7; cdr3_aa: CASSLTLGEQYF; cdr3_nt: TGTGCCAGCAGTCTGACACTCGGCGAGCAGTACTTC